These 2 T cell receptor beta chains share one sample of origin, sequenced in a study of beta chain features in type 1 diabetes. Sequencing targeted expressed TCRB transcripts, as all isolated RNA had been reverse transcribed. Sequencing was performed with immunoSEQ multiplex PCR; in TCRdb, only in-frame clones are kept and a portion is missing. Found here are a few hundred thousand clones, 8% to 13% of them singletons; the top ten hold about 0.015%. Material: naive CD4+ T cells from blood. The receptors shown here come from a woman aged 25 to 39 in good health.

In regard to this clone: The same CDR3 also results from other DNA sequences found in this sample. The V and J genes are TRBV15 and TRBJ2-7; a weak D match, TRBD1 (6 bases). V was clipped by 8 bases and J by 5 bases, with 13 bases between them. The CDR3 is 12 amino acids. Germline V gives CDR1 LNHNV, CDR2 YYDKDF (reference sequence). The CDR3 region has the DNA TGTGCCACCTCGGACAGAGGGGACGAGCAGTACTTC. This codes for CATSDRGDEQYF.

The chain is built from TRBV6-5 and TRBJ1-2, with 7 bases that match TRBD1. J was trimmed by 8 bases and V by 6 bases; bases with no gene match: 6. Germline CDR1 reads MNHEY; CDR2 reads SVGAGI. The CDR3 runs 12 residues. The CDR3 reads CASRFDRDGYTF. In DNA, the CDR3 is TGTGCCAGCAGGTTTGACAGGGACGGCTACACCTTC.